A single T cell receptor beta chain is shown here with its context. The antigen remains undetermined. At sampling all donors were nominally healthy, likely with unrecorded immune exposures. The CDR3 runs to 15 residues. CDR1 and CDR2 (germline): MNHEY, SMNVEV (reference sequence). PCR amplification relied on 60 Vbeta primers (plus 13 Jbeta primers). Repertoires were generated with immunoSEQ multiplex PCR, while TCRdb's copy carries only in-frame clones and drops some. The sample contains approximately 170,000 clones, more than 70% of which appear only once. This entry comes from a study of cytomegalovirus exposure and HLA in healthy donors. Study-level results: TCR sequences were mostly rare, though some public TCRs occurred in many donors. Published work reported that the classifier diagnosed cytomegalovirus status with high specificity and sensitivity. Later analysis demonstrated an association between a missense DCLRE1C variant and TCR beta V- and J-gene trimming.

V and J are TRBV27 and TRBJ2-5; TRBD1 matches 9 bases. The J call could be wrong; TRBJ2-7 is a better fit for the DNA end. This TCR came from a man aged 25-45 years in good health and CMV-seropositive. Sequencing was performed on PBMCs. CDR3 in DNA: TGTGCCAGCAGACGCGCCGGGACAGGGTCCTACGAGCAGTACTTC. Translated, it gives CASRRAGTGSYEQYF.